The clone carrying this T cell receptor beta chain was found once. With V trimmed by 3 bases and J by 3 bases, 4 bases remained unmatched. Germline assignment: CDR1 DFQATT and CDR2 SNEGSKA (reference sequence). There are 14 residues in the CDR3. In the original processing: How many nucleated cells were present was estimated from reference gene primer amplification. Measured with immunoSEQ multiplex PCR; TCRdb has only the in-frame clones, and not every one. For V, J and clone size, that table is used; D and trimming come from the DNA. The sample yields about 120,000 clones, 81% seen once. This entry comes from a study of blood T cell repertoires in COVID-19. Across the study: There were acute and convalescent COVID-19 samples, and they came from the United States, Italy and Spain. The cDNA or gDNA used as material had been derived from T cells, B-cell-depleted T cells, or PBMCs.

The rearrangement joins TRBV20-1 to TRBJ1-3; 8 bases are shared with TRBD1. Material for sequencing was peripheral blood. This TCR came from a human donor in a cohort sampled during active COVID-19. CDR3 sequence (DNA): TGCAGTGCTAGTTCAGGGGGCAGTGGAAACACCATATATTTT. Protein sequence: CSASSGGSGNTIYF.